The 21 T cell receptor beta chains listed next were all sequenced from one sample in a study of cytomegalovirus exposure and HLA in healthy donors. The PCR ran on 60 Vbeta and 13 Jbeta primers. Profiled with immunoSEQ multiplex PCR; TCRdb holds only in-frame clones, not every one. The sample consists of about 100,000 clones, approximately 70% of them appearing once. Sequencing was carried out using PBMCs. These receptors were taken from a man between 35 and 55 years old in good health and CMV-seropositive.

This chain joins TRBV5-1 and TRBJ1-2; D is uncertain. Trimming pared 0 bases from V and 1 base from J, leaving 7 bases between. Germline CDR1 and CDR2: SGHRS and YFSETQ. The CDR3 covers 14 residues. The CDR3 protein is CASSLGSSNYGYTF. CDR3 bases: TGCGCCAGCAGCTTGGGGTCCAGTAACTATGGCTACACCTTC. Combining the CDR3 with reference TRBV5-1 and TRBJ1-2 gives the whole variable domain KAGVTQTPRYLIKTRGQQVTLSCSPISGHRSVSWYQQTPGQGLQFLFEYFSETQRNKGNFPGRFSGRQFSNSRSEMNVSTLELGDSALYLCASSLGSSNYGYTFGSGTRLTVV.

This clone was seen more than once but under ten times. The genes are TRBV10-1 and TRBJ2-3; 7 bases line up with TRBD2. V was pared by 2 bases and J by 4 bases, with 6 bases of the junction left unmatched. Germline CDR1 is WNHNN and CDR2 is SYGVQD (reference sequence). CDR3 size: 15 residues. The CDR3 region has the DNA TGCGCCAGCAGTGAGGGGGGGGTGAGAGCAGATACGCAGTATTTT. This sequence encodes CASSEGGVRADTQYF.

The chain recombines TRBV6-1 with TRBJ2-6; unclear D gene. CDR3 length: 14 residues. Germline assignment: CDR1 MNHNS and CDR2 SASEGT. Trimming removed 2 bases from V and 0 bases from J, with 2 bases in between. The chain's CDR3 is CASSELSGANVLTF. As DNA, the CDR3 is TGTGCCAGCAGTGAACTCTCTGGGGCCAACGTCCTGACTTTC.

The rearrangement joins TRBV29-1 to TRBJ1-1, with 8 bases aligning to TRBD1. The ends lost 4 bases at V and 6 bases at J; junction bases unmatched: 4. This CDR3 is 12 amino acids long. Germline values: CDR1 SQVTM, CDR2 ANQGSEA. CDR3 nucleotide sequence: TGCAGCGTTGTCGAGACAGGGGCTGAAGCTTTCTTT. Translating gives CSVVETGAEAFF. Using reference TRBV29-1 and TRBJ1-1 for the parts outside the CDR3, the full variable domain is SAVISQKPSRDICQRGTSLTIQCQVDSQVTMMFWYRQQPGQSLTLIATANQGSEATYESGFVIDKFPISRPNLTFSTLTVSNMSPEDSSIYLCSVVETGAEAFFGQGTRLTVV.

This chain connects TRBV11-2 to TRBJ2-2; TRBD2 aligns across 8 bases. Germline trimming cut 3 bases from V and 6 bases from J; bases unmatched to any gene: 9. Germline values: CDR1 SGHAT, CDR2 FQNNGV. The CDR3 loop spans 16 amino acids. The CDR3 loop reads CASSFTAGEGSGELFF. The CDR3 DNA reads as TGTGCCAGCAGCTTTACAGCGGGAGAAGGGTCCGGGGAGCTGTTTTTT.

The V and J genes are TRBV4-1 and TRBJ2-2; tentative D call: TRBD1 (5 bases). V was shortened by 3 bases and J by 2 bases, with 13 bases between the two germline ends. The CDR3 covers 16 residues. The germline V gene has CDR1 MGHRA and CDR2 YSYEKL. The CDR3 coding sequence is TGCGCCAGCAGCCACACCGTAGGACAAAACACCGGGGAGCTGTTTTTT. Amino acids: CASSHTVGQNTGELFF.

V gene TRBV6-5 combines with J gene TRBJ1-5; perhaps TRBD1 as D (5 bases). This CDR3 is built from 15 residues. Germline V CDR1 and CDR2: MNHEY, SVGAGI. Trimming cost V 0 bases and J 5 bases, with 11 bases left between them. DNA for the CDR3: TGTGCCAGCAGTTACTCGATAGGGGTCGATCAGCCCCAGCATTTT. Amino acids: CASSYSIGVDQPQHF.

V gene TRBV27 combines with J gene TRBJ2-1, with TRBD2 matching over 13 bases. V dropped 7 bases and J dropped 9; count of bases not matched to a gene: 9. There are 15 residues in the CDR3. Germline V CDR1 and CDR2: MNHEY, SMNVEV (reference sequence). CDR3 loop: CASIGLAGEGGEQFF. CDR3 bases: TGTGCCAGCATAGGACTAGCGGGAGAGGGTGGTGAGCAGTTCTTC.

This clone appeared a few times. CDR3 sequence: CASSKSGAYNEQFF. Written as DNA, the CDR3 is TGTGCCAGTAGTAAAAGCGGAGCCTACAATGAGCAGTTCTTC. The chain is built from TRBV19 and TRBJ2-1; possible D gene TRBD2, 5 bases. CDR1 is LNHDA, CDR2 SQIVND, per germline (reference sequence). Trimming shortened V by 4 bases and J by 2 bases, and 9 bases separated the two germline ends. This CDR3 spans 14 amino acids.

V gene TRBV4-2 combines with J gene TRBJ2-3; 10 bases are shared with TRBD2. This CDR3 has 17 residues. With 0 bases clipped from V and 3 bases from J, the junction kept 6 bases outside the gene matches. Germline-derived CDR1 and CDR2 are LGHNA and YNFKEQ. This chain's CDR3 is CASSQDGAGGVTDTQYF. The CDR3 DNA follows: TGTGCCAGCAGCCAAGACGGAGCGGGAGGGGTAACAGATACGCAGTATTTT.

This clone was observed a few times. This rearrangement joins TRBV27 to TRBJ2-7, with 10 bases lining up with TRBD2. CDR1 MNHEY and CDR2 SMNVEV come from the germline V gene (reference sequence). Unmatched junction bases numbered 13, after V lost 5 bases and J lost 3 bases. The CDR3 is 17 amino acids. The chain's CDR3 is CASSLLPTLAGDYEQYF. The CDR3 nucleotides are TGTGCCAGCAGTCTTCTCCCCACCCTAGCGGGAGACTACGAGCAGTACTTC.

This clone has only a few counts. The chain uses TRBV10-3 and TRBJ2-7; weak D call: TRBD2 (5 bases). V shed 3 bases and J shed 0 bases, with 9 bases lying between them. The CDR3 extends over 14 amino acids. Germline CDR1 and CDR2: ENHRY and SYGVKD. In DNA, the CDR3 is TGTGCCATCAGTGAAAGCGGTAGCTCCTACGAGCAGTACTTC. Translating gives CAISESGSSYEQYF.

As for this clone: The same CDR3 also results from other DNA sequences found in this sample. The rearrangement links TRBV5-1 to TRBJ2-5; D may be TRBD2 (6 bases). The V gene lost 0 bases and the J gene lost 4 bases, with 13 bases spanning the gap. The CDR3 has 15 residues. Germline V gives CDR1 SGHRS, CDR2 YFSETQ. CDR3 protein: CASSLVAGRLETQYF. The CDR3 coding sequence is TGCGCCAGCAGCTTGGTGGCAGGGAGGTTAGAGACCCAGTACTTC.

CDR3 DNA: TGTGCCAGTAGACCCCGGGACAGGGCCTATGGCTACACCTTC. Its translation: CASRPRDRAYGYTF. V usage is TRBV19 and J usage is TRBJ1-2; 9 positions match TRBD1. The germline gives CDR1 LNHDA, CDR2 SQIVND (reference sequence). This CDR3 spans 14 amino acids. V was clipped by 6 bases and J by 4 bases; unmatched bases: 6.

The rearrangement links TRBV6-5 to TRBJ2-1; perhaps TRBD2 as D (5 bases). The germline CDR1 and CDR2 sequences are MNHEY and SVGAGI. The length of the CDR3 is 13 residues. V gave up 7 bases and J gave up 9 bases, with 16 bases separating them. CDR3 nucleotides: TGTGCCAGCATCCGGGAAGGTTCGGGTGAGCAGTTCTTC. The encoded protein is CASIREGSGEQFF.

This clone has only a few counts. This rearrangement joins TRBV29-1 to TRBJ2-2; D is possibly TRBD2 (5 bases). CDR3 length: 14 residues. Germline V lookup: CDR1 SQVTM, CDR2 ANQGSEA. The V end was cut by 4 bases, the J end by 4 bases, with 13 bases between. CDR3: CSVVRPGGTGELFF. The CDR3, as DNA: TGCAGCGTTGTTCGGCCTGGAGGCACCGGGGAGCTGTTTTTT.

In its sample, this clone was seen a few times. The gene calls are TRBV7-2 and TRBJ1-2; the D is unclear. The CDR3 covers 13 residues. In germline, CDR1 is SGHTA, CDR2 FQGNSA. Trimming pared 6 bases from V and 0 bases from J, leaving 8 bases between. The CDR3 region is CASSLGPNYGYTF. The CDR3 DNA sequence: TGTGCCAGCAGTCTTGGGCCTAACTATGGCTACACCTTC. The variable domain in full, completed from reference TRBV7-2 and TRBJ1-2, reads GAGVSQSPSNKVTEKGKDVELRCDPISGHTALYWYRQSLGQGLEFLIYFQGNSAPDKSGLPSDRFSAERTGGSVSTLTIQRTQQEDSAVYLCASSLGPNYGYTFGSGTRLTVV.

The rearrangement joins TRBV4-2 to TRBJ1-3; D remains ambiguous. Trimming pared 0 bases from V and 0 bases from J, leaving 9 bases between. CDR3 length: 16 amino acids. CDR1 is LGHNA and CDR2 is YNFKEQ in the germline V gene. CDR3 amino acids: CASSQDPGFSGNTIYF. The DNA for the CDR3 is TGTGCCAGCAGCCAAGATCCAGGATTCTCTGGAAACACCATATATTTT.

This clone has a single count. CDR3 region: CAWSVSTDRGYTF. In DNA, the CDR3 is TGTGCCTGGAGTGTATCGACAGACCGTGGCTACACCTTC. V and J are TRBV30 and TRBJ1-2; tentatively, D is TRBD1 (5 bases). This CDR3 is 13 amino acids long. Per the germline V gene, CDR1 is GTSNPN and CDR2 is SVGIG (reference sequence). The germline V and J ends were trimmed by 0 bases and 7 bases, with 12 bases remaining between them.

The CDR3 nucleotides are TGTGCCAGCAGCTTAGGCATCAGGGATCGGGAGACCCAGTACTTC. Its translation is CASSLGIRDRETQYF. The J gene is TRBJ2-5, the V gene TRBV7-8; possible D gene TRBD1, 5 bases. V was trimmed by 1 base and J by 5 bases, leaving 14 bases between them. Per the germline V gene, CDR1 is SGHVS and CDR2 is FQNEAQ. This CDR3 has 15 residues.

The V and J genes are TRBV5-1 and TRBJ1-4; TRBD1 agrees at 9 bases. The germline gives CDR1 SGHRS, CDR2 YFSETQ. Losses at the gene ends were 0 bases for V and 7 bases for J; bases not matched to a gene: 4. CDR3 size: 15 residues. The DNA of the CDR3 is TGCGCCAGCAGCTTGGAGGGACAGGGTCCTGAAAAACTGTTTTTT. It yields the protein CASSLEGQGPEKLFF. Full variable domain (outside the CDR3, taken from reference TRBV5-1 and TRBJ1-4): KAGVTQTPRYLIKTRGQQVTLSCSPISGHRSVSWYQQTPGQGLQFLFEYFSETQRNKGNFPGRFSGRQFSNSRSEMNVSTLELGDSALYLCASSLEGQGPEKLFFGSGTQLSVL.